The 5 T cell receptor beta chains reported below all come from one sample, sequenced in a study of beta chain features in type 1 diabetes. Study results and caveats: Shortening that was moderate but significant affected the TCRB CDR3s of Type 1 diabetes patients in all four CD4+ subsets.

For these TCRs, the target antigens are not known. Investigators reverse transcribed all isolated RNA, so they sequenced expressed TCRB transcripts. TCRdb keeps only in-frame clones here, not all; method: immunoSEQ multiplex PCR. The sample holds fewer than 350,000 clones, over 14% seen once. The sequenced sample consisted of naive CD4+ T cells from blood. The receptors derive from a man in his late teens or twenties with type 1 diabetes.

This chain connects TRBV7-2 to TRBJ2-7, with 7 bases that match TRBD1. V was pared by 5 bases and J by 3 bases, with 4 bases of the junction left unmatched. CDR1 SGHTA and CDR2 FQGNSA come from the germline V gene. The CDR3 loop spans 13 amino acids. In DNA, the CDR3 is TGTGCCAGCAGCGAACGGACAGGCTACGAGCAGTACTTC. It encodes CASSERTGYEQYF.

This sequence joins TRBV5-4 and TRBJ2-5; possible D gene TRBD1, 6 bases. Trimming left V 4 bases short and J 1 base short, with 11 bases between. The germline CDR1 and CDR2 sequences are SGHNT and YYREEE (reference sequence). The CDR3 is 14 residues long. The DNA for the CDR3 is TGTGCCAGCAGCCGGGACAACGGCCAAGAGACCCAGTACTTC. This gives the protein CASSRDNGQETQYF.

The chain combines TRBV4-1 with TRBJ2-1, with 9 bases aligning to TRBD1. CDR1 and CDR2 from the germline V gene are MGHRA and YSYEKL. The CDR3 runs 16 residues. The V gene end was trimmed by 2 bases and the J gene end by 5 bases; junction bases not matched to a gene: 7. The CDR3 DNA sequence: TGCGCCAGCAGCCAAACGGACAGGGGTTTCGACAATGAGCAGTTCTTC. Its translation is CASSQTDRGFDNEQFF.

This clone has just a few counts. The V and J genes are TRBV6-6 and TRBJ2-5; D is perhaps TRBD1 (6 bases). This CDR3 region has 14 residues. The germline V gene has CDR1 MNHNY and CDR2 SVGAGI (reference sequence). Trimming stripped 6 bases from V and 2 bases from J, with 13 bases between. The DNA for the CDR3 is TGTGCCAGCAGGCGGACAGCCGATCAAGAGACCCAGTACTTC. Its translation is CASRRTADQETQYF.

This clone was detected a few times. CDR3 DNA sequence: TGCGCCAGCAGCTTGGCCTTTGCCCGCAGAATAGGGGAGCTGTTTTTT. Protein: CASSLAFARRIGELFF. The chain links TRBV5-1 to TRBJ2-2; D uncertain. CDR1 and CDR2 (germline): SGHRS, YFSETQ. With 0 bases removed from V and 8 bases from J, the gap between germline ends came to 17 bases. The CDR3 is made up of 16 amino acids.